The 28 T cell receptor beta chains below come from one sample, sequenced in a study of blood T cell repertoires in COVID-19. Clones were read by immunoSEQ multiplex PCR, and TCRdb kept only the in-frame ones, dropping some. Of about 400,000 clones listed, 88% were seen once; the top ten hold approximately 2.1%. Sequences were obtained from PBMCs or T cells enriched from blood (not recorded which). Every receptor here comes from a woman aged 35 to 49 with acute COVID-19.

V usage is TRBV20-1 and J usage is TRBJ1-1, with TRBD1 identical over 7 bases. The V gene end was trimmed by 5 bases and the J gene end by 11 bases; junction bases not matched to a gene: 8. CDR1 is DFQATT, CDR2 SNEGSKA, per germline (reference sequence). This CDR3 region has 11 residues. The CDR3 DNA is TGCAGTGCTGTGACAGGGTGGTCGGCTTTCTTT. Translated, it gives CSAVTGWSAFF.

The V and J genes are TRBV11-3 and TRBJ2-1; 12 bases are a match to TRBD2. Germline CDR1 and CDR2: SGHNT and YENEEA. This CDR3 has 16 residues. The V segment lost 1 base and the J segment 5 bases; nucleotides outside the gene matches: 3. The DNA for the CDR3 is TGTGCCAGCAGCTTAGGGGGACTAGCGGGTAACAATGAGCAGTTCTTC. Translation: CASSLGGLAGNNEQFF.

The chain couples TRBV5-1 to TRBJ1-1, with 8 bases lining up with TRBD1. Per germline, CDR1 SGHRS and CDR2 YFSETQ. The ends lost 1 base at V and 8 bases at J; junction bases unmatched: 7. The CDR3 contains 14 residues. CDR3 bases: TGCGCCAGCAGCTTGATGGGGACAGGAACCGAAGCTTTCTTT. Translation: CASSLMGTGTEAFF.

The chain carries TRBV7-2 and TRBJ1-1, with D hard to call. Trimming left V 2 bases short and J 1 base short, with 11 bases between. This CDR3 region has 15 residues. Germline lookup yields CDR1 SGHTA and CDR2 FQGNSA. CDR3: CASSLFGAKNTEAFF. CDR3 in DNA: TGTGCCAGCAGCTTATTCGGAGCAAAGAACACTGAAGCTTTCTTT.

CDR3: CASSSGTSGGYNEQFF. The CDR3 DNA sequence: TGTGCCAGCAGTTCCGGGACTAGCGGGGGGTACAATGAGCAGTTCTTC. The gene calls are TRBV27 and TRBJ2-1, with 15 bases fitting TRBD2. The germline V gene encodes CDR1 MNHEY and CDR2 SMNVEV (reference sequence). The CDR3 sequence is 16 residues long. V gave up 4 bases and J gave up 4 bases; unmatched junction bases: 2.

V and J are TRBV20-1 and TRBJ1-2; D is unclear. CDR1 and CDR2 (germline): DFQATT, SNEGSKA (reference sequence). V lost 5 bases, J lost 4 bases, and 2 bases lay in between. The CDR3 runs 9 residues. The CDR3 DNA is TGCAGTGCTCTCTATGGCTACACCTTC. Translating gives CSALYGYTF.

V gene TRBV11-2 combines with J gene TRBJ1-3, with 7 bases matching TRBD1. Germline CDR1 is SGHAT and CDR2 is FQNNGV. The CDR3 has 18 amino acids. V dropped 6 bases and J dropped 2; count of bases not matched to a gene: 16. CDR3 protein: CASRPGQLPTATGNTIYF. The CDR3 coding sequence is TGTGCCAGCAGACCGGGACAGCTACCAACCGCGACTGGAAACACCATATATTTT.

This chain joins TRBV7-9 and TRBJ1-2; 9 bases align to TRBD1. Trimming cost V 5 bases and J 0 bases; bases outside gene matches: 10. The CDR3 runs to 17 residues. Germline CDR1 and CDR2: SEHNR and FQNEAQ (reference sequence). CDR3 region: CASSQDRGGIANYGYTF. The CDR3, as DNA: TGTGCCAGCAGCCAGGACAGGGGCGGGATAGCTAACTATGGCTACACCTTC. Combining the CDR3 with reference TRBV7-9 and TRBJ1-2 gives the whole variable domain DTGVSQNPRHKITKRGQNVTFRCDPISEHNRLYWYRQTLGQGPEFLTYFQNEAQLEKSRLLSDRFSAERPKGSFSTLEIQRTEQGDSAMYLCASSQDRGGIANYGYTFGSGTRLTVV.

The chain employs TRBV15 and TRBJ1-1; D remains unclear. CDR1 is LNHNV and CDR2 is YYDKDF in the germline V gene (reference sequence). Trimming left V 4 bases short and J 0 bases short, with 12 bases between. The CDR3 runs 15 residues. The CDR3 is CATSMGGGLNTEAFF. CDR3 nucleotides: TGTGCCACCAGCATGGGTGGCGGCTTGAACACTGAAGCTTTCTTT.

The genes are TRBV10-3 and TRBJ1-2; TRBD1 agrees at 8 bases. Trimming removed 3 bases from V and 2 bases from J; junction bases left unmatched: 11. Per germline, CDR1 ENHRY and CDR2 SYGVKD. This CDR3 is 17 amino acids long. In nucleotides, the CDR3 is TGTGCCATCAGTGACAGAACAGGGGGTTCAACCAACTATGGCTACACCTTC. This translates into CAISDRTGGSTNYGYTF.

The rearrangement uses TRBV24-1 and TRBJ2-5, with 7 bases aligning to TRBD1. The V segment lost 8 bases and the J segment 5 bases; nucleotides outside the gene matches: 7. The germline V gene has CDR1 KGHDR and CDR2 SFDVKD. The CDR3 runs 13 residues. CDR3 sequence: CATMGQWGETQYF. CDR3 DNA sequence: TGTGCCACCATGGGACAGTGGGGGGAGACCCAGTACTTC.

Concerning this clone: Additional DNA sequences in this sample encode the identical CDR3. This chain uses TRBV3-1 (or the pseudogene TRBV3-2) with TRBJ2-5; 7 nucleotides match TRBD2. Germline V gene sequence: CDR1 LGHDT, CDR2 YNNKEL (reference sequence). This CDR3 is 13 amino acids long. The J segment lost 2 bases and the V segment lost 4 bases, leaving 1 base of the junction unmatched. CDR3 region: CASSRGGQETQYF. The DNA for the CDR3 is TGTGCCAGCAGCCGGGGGGGGCAAGAGACCCAGTACTTC.

The chain joins TRBV5-1 to TRBJ1-1; D is unclear. Germline assignment: CDR1 SGHRS and CDR2 YFSETQ. The CDR3 is 14 residues long. Trimming stripped 4 bases from V and 1 base from J, with 11 bases between. Written as DNA, the CDR3 is TGCGCCAGCAGCCCCATGCGGGGGAACACTGAAGCTTTCTTT. This sequence encodes CASSPMRGNTEAFF.

This chain connects TRBV27 to TRBJ1-1; TRBD1 agrees at 9 bases. This CDR3 comprises 17 residues. Germline trimming cut 5 bases from V and 5 bases from J; bases unmatched to any gene: 15. Germline V lookup: CDR1 MNHEY, CDR2 SMNVEV (reference sequence). The CDR3 loop is CASSLMPWTGENTEAFF. The CDR3 DNA follows: TGTGCCAGCAGTCTGATGCCCTGGACAGGGGAAAATACTGAAGCTTTCTTT.

The chain joins TRBV3-1 (or the pseudogene TRBV3-2) to TRBJ1-2; a possible D gene is TRBD1 (6 bases). The CDR3 sequence is 15 residues long. Germline V gene lookup returns CDR1 LGHDT and CDR2 YNNKEL (reference sequence). The germline V and J ends were trimmed by 0 bases and 4 bases, with 12 bases remaining between them. The CDR3 spells CASSQDLGQLYGYTF. The CDR3 region has the DNA TGTGCCAGCAGCCAAGATCTGGGACAACTCTATGGCTACACCTTC.

The V and J genes are TRBV4-1 and TRBJ1-4; 8 bases align to TRBD1. J was trimmed by 8 bases and V by 6 bases; bases with no gene match: 11. This CDR3 has 15 amino acids. CDR1 is MGHRA and CDR2 is YSYEKL in the germline V gene. The CDR3 region is CASRNNGQGGEKLFF. In nucleotides, the CDR3 is TGCGCCAGCAGAAACAACGGACAGGGAGGAGAAAAACTGTTTTTT.

The chain is built from TRBV5-1 and TRBJ1-1; perhaps TRBD1 as D (6 bases). Germline V gene data show CDR1 as SGHRS and CDR2 as YFSETQ. Between the trimmed V and J ends, which lost 2 bases and 2 bases, there was a span of 13 bases. This CDR3 contains 15 residues. DNA for the CDR3: TGCGCCAGCAGCTTTTTTACAGGGATTAACACTGAAGCTTTCTTT. Its translation is CASSFFTGINTEAFF.

The V call is TRBV19, the J call TRBJ1-1; tentative D call: TRBD1 (6 bases). CDR1 LNHDA and CDR2 SQIVND come from the germline V gene (reference sequence). This CDR3 region has 14 residues. V shed 3 bases and J shed 1 base, with 9 bases lying between them. This CDR3 is CASSIGRGNTEAFF. CDR3 nucleotides: TGTGCCAGTAGTATTGGCAGGGGGAACACTGAAGCTTTCTTT.

The gene calls are TRBV5-1 and TRBJ1-2; TRBD1 is a possible D gene (5 bases). With 0 bases removed from V and 8 bases from J, the gap between germline ends came to 11 bases. Germline V gene lookup returns CDR1 SGHRS and CDR2 YFSETQ. The CDR3 totals 13 residues. The CDR3 region has the DNA TGCGCCAGCAGCTTGGGGGGCGCGTCCGGCTACACCTTC. Its translation is CASSLGGASGYTF.

The V gene is TRBV7-9, the J gene TRBJ2-3; D not resolved. CDR3 length: 15 residues. CDR1 and CDR2 (germline): SEHNR, FQNEAQ (reference sequence). Trimming pared 4 bases from V and 0 bases from J, leaving 11 bases between. CDR3 sequence: CASSSALSSTDTQYF. For the CDR3, the DNA is TGTGCCAGCAGCTCCGCGCTCTCTAGCACAGATACGCAGTATTTT.

The chain recombines TRBV7-7 with TRBJ1-5; no clear D gene. The CDR3 consists of 15 residues. Germline V gene data show CDR1 as SSHAT and CDR2 as FNYEAQ (reference sequence). V lost 5 bases to trimming and J lost 0 bases, with 11 bases between them. The CDR3 bases are TGTGCCAGCAGCACACGGACTTCTAGCAATCAGCCCCAGCATTTT. This translates into CASSTRTSSNQPQHF.

V usage is TRBV5-4 and J usage is TRBJ2-7; 7 bases are shared with TRBD1. Germline assignment: CDR1 SGHNT and CDR2 YYREEE (reference sequence). This CDR3 spans 12 amino acids. The V segment lost 4 bases and the J segment 6 bases; nucleotides outside the gene matches: 4. CDR3 nucleotides: TGTGCCAGCAGCGGACAGGCCACCGAGCAGTACTTC. Protein sequence: CASSGQATEQYF.

The CDR3 is CSASRDNYEQYF. The CDR3 nucleotides read TGCAGTGCTAGTCGCGACAACTACGAGCAGTACTTC. This sequence joins TRBV20-1 and TRBJ2-7; D gene unclear. Germline assignment: CDR1 DFQATT and CDR2 SNEGSKA (reference sequence). The CDR3 spans 12 residues. V was clipped by 3 bases and J by 3 bases, with 9 bases between them.

The chain joins TRBV5-4 to TRBJ2-1; a weak D match, TRBD1 (7 bases). The CDR3 contains 14 residues. Germline V lookup: CDR1 SGHNT, CDR2 YYREEE (reference sequence). V was pared by 4 bases and J by 7 bases, with 15 bases between. CDR3 coding DNA: TGTGCCAGCAGCCCGGTACAGGGGAGGAATGAGCAGTTCTTC. It codes for CASSPVQGRNEQFF.

This chain uses TRBV19 with TRBJ1-6; D gene unclear. Germline lookup yields CDR1 LNHDA and CDR2 SQIVND (reference sequence). The CDR3 has 14 residues. Trimming shortened V by 5 bases and J by 6 bases, and 11 bases separated the two germline ends. The CDR3 is CASSLRVVNSPLHF. The CDR3 DNA follows: TGTGCCAGTAGTCTCCGGGTAGTTAATTCACCCCTCCACTTT. Together with reference TRBV19 and TRBJ1-6, the CDR3 gives the full variable domain: DGGITQSPKYLFRKEGQNVTLSCEQNLNHDAMYWYRQDPGQGLRLIYYSQIVNDFQKGDIAEGYSVSREKKESFPLTVTSAQKNPTAFYLCASSLRVVNSPLHFGNGTRLTVT.

A single count supports this clone. The chain employs TRBV21-1 and TRBJ1-3; the D call of TRBD1 is as the table states it, not checked on the DNA. TRBV21-1 is marked as a pseudogene. This CDR3 has 18 residues. The CDR3 here is CASSKGYTPSSSGNTIYF. CDR3 DNA sequence: TGTGCCAGCAGCAAAGGATACACCCCTTCAAGCTCTGGAAACACCATATATTTT.

The chain recombines TRBV27 with TRBJ2-7, with a possible D match to TRBD1 (6 bases). Germline V lookup: CDR1 MNHEY, CDR2 SMNVEV (reference sequence). The CDR3 runs 14 residues. Trimming left V 6 bases short and J 0 bases short, with 12 bases between. The CDR3 DNA reads TGTGCCAGCAGACTACAGGGATACTCCTACGAGCAGTACTTC. Protein sequence: CASRLQGYSYEQYF.

This clone has just a few counts. CDR3 nucleotides: TGTGCCAGCAGCACCTCGACAGGGGTTGGATCACCCCTCCACTTT. It translates to CASSTSTGVGSPLHF. This rearrangement joins TRBV11-2 to TRBJ1-6, with 8 bases that match TRBD1. CDR1 is SGHAT, CDR2 FQNNGV, per germline. CDR3 length equals 15 residues. J lost 10 bases, V lost 5 bases, and 10 bases had no gene match.